Shown below are 26 T cell receptor beta chains from a single sample sequenced in a study of follicular helper T cells after annual influenza vaccination. Regarding time point: 2014-2015 season, 7 days after vaccination. The data were produced by immunoSEQ multiplex PCR, yet TCRdb's version contains in-frame clones alone and is incomplete. The sample consists of 460 or so clones, 60% to 80% of them appearing once. Specimen: CXCR5+ CD38+ circulating T follicular helper cells from blood, collected 7 days after influenza vaccination. Subset indicated: circulating Tfh, non-naive CD4+CXCR5+PD-1+ (ICOS+CD38+ or ICOS-CD38-). Receptors were obtained from an adult who received the influenza vaccine.

The sample holds a few counts of this clone. The chain couples TRBV19 to TRBJ1-2, with D possibly being TRBD1 (6 bases). CDR3 size: 14 residues. V dropped 6 bases and J dropped 4 bases, with 15 bases sitting between them. Germline-derived CDR1 and CDR2 are LNHDA and SQIVND (reference sequence). In DNA, the CDR3 is TGTGCCAGTAGCCCTGGGGACACCCCCTATGGCTACACCTTC. Its translation is CASSPGDTPYGYTF.

This clone appeared a few times. This same CDR3 is encoded by further DNA sequences in the sample. This chain links TRBV11-2 with TRBJ2-7; 10 nucleotides align to TRBD2. In germline, CDR1 is SGHAT, CDR2 FQNNGV. The CDR3 extends over 15 amino acids. V was pared by 1 base and J by 3 bases, with 3 bases of the junction left unmatched. Here the CDR3 reads CASSLAERGGYEQYF. The CDR3 nucleotides are TGTGCCAGCAGCTTAGCCGAGCGGGGGGGCTACGAGCAGTACTTC. Together with reference TRBV11-2 and TRBJ2-7, the CDR3 gives the full variable domain: EAGVAQSPRYKIIEKRQSVAFWCNPISGHATLYWYQQILGQGPKLLIQFQNNGVVDDSQLPKDRFSAERLKGVDSTLKIQPAKLEDSAVYLCASSLAERGGYEQYFGPGTRLTVT.

The chain couples TRBV7-8 to TRBJ1-3, with no clear D. CDR3 length equals 16 residues. The V gene's germline CDR1 is SGHVS and CDR2 FQNEAQ. Trimming removed 1 base from V and 0 bases from J, with 10 bases in between. CDR3 protein: CASSLGPVSSGNTIYF. DNA for the CDR3: TGTGCCAGCAGCTTAGGGCCGGTGAGCTCTGGAAACACCATATATTTT.

V is TRBV2 and J is TRBJ2-3, with D possibly called TRBD1 or TRBD2 (5 bases each). Per germline, CDR1 SNHLY and CDR2 FYNNEI. CDR3 size: 13 residues. The V end was cut by 8 bases, the J end by 5 bases, with 14 bases between. The CDR3 sequence is CASGGDHRDTQYF. CDR3 DNA sequence: TGTGCCAGCGGTGGGGACCACAGAGATACGCAGTATTTT. The full variable domain, in which reference TRBV2 and TRBJ2-3 provide the parts outside the CDR3, is EPEVTQTPSHQVTQMGQEVILRCVPISNHLYFYWYRQILGQKVEFLVSFYNNEISEKSEIFDDQFSVERPDGSNFTLKIRSTKLEDSAMYFCASGGDHRDTQYFGPGTRLTVL.

The chain links TRBV4-2 to TRBJ2-7; 8 bases are a match to TRBD1. V was pared by 0 bases and J by 4 bases, with 5 bases of the junction left unmatched. CDR1 and CDR2 from the germline V gene are LGHNA and YNFKEQ. The CDR3 is 15 residues long. The CDR3 is CASSQEGTGGYEQYF. The CDR3 DNA is TGTGCCAGCAGCCAAGAAGGGACAGGTGGGTACGAGCAGTACTTC.

This clone was seen more than once but under ten times. The chain has TRBV7-9 and TRBJ1-6, with D hard to call. V gave up 4 bases and J gave up 6 bases, with 7 bases separating them. The germline V gene has CDR1 SEHNR and CDR2 FQNEAQ (reference sequence). CDR3 length equals 13 residues. The CDR3 coding sequence is TGTGCCAGCAGCTCAGAGGGTAATTCACCCCTCCACTTT. Translated: CASSSEGNSPLHF.

V is TRBV7-5 and J is TRBJ2-2. TRBV7-5 is a recognized pseudogene. The CDR3 covers 17 residues. As DNA, the CDR3 is TGTGTCAGAAGCTCCAGCCTAGGGCTATTGAACACCGGGGAGCTGTTTTTT. It is translated as CVRSSSLGLLNTGELFF.

The count of this clone is one. This chain connects TRBV7-9 to TRBJ1-2; weak D call: TRBD1 (6 bases). Germline CDR1 is SEHNR and CDR2 is FQNEAQ (reference sequence). V lost 1 base, J lost 8 bases, and 17 bases lay in between. The CDR3 runs to 15 residues. The CDR3 DNA is TGTGCCAGCAGCTTAGACTTCGGGGGCACGGGAGGCTACACCTTC. It encodes CASSLDFGGTGGYTF.

With respect to this clone: Other DNA sequences in this specimen translate into the identical CDR3. CDR3 bases: TGTGCCAGCAGCTTAGCTGAGCGGGGGGGCTACGAGCAGTACTTC. Protein: CASSLAERGGYEQYF. The chain has TRBV11-2 and TRBJ2-7; 10 bases are shared with TRBD2. CDR1 is SGHAT, CDR2 FQNNGV, per germline. This CDR3 contains 15 residues. Trimming cost V 1 base and J 3 bases; bases outside gene matches: 3.

The rearrangement uses TRBV19 and TRBJ1-2; D might be TRBD1 (5 bases). There are 13 residues in the CDR3. The germline V gene encodes CDR1 LNHDA and CDR2 SQIVND (reference sequence). Trimming pared 3 bases from V and 4 bases from J, leaving 9 bases between. The CDR3 DNA follows: TGTGCCAGTAGTATTGGGGGTACCTATGGCTACACCTTC. This codes for CASSIGGTYGYTF.

This rearrangement joins TRBV7-2 to TRBJ2-7; D remains unclear. Germline-derived CDR1 and CDR2 are SGHTA and FQGNSA. Trimming pared 4 bases from V and 3 bases from J, leaving 4 bases between. CDR3 length: 11 amino acids. The CDR3 loop reads CASSSFYEQYF. The CDR3 DNA follows: TGTGCCAGCAGCTCGTTCTACGAGCAGTACTTC. Using reference TRBV7-2 and TRBJ2-7 for the parts outside the CDR3, the full variable domain is GAGVSQSPSNKVTEKGKDVELRCDPISGHTALYWYRQSLGQGLEFLIYFQGNSAPDKSGLPSDRFSAERTGGSVSTLTIQRTQQEDSAVYLCASSSFYEQYFGPGTRLTVT.

The rearrangement uses TRBV5-1 and TRBJ2-1; perhaps TRBD2 as D (6 bases). The V and J ends lost 0 bases and 5 bases respectively, with 18 bases between them. CDR1 is SGHRS and CDR2 is YFSETQ in the germline V gene. The CDR3 consists of 17 residues. As DNA, the CDR3 is TGCGCCAGCAGCTTGGCCGTTAGCGGAAAAAACCACAATGAGCAGTTCTTC. Amino acids: CASSLAVSGKNHNEQFF.

This sequence joins TRBV18 and TRBJ2-3; possibly TRBD1 or TRBD2 for D (6 bases each). The CDR3 covers 16 residues. V lost 2 bases, J lost 0 bases, and 12 bases lay in between. Germline values: CDR1 KGHSH, CDR2 LQKENI. In DNA, the CDR3 is TGTGCCAGCTCACCAGGAGGGGGAGGCAGCACAGATACGCAGTATTTT. This translates into CASSPGGGGSTDTQYF.

The rearrangement uses TRBV7-9 and TRBJ2-7; D not certain. Trimming cost V 5 bases and J 3 bases, with 11 bases left between them. Germline CDR1 is SEHNR and CDR2 is FQNEAQ (reference sequence). The CDR3 runs 13 residues. The CDR3 DNA reads as TGTGCCAGCAGCCAACATGACGGCTACGAGCAGTACTTC. This encodes CASSQHDGYEQYF.

This chain joins TRBV10-3 and TRBJ1-1; TRBD1 agrees at 9 bases. The V segment lost 0 bases and the J segment 10 bases; nucleotides outside the gene matches: 0. The CDR3 extends over 12 amino acids. Germline CDR1 and CDR2: ENHRY and SYGVKD. As DNA, the CDR3 is TGTGCCATCAGTGAGTCGGACAGGGGAGCTTTCTTT. Amino acid sequence: CAISESDRGAFF.

The chain employs TRBV5-1 and TRBJ1-2; weak D call: TRBD1 (5 bases). The germline V and J ends were trimmed by 5 bases and 2 bases, with 13 bases remaining between them. The length of the CDR3 is 14 residues. Germline lookup yields CDR1 SGHRS and CDR2 YFSETQ. In DNA form, the CDR3 reads TGCGCCAGCAGGGCACAGGAAAAGAACTATGGCTACACCTTC. It yields the protein CASRAQEKNYGYTF.

The sample holds a few counts of this clone. The genes are TRBV6-1 and TRBJ2-1, with D possibly called TRBD1 or TRBD2 (5 bases each). Germline V CDR1 and CDR2: MNHNS, SASEGT. This CDR3 is built from 14 residues. V shed 3 bases and J shed 13 bases, with 19 bases lying between them. CDR3 bases: TGTGCCAGCAGTGAGGGGGTCGGTGGTGGTTTACAGTTCTTC. It yields the protein CASSEGVGGGLQFF.

The V call is TRBV19, the J call TRBJ2-2, with D tentatively TRBD2 (6 bases). The CDR3 spans 16 residues. Germline-derived CDR1 and CDR2 are LNHDA and SQIVND (reference sequence). The germline V and J ends were trimmed by 6 bases and 4 bases, with 18 bases remaining between them. DNA of the CDR3: TGTGCCAGTAGCTACCGGGAGTCGAGATTCACCGGGGAGCTGTTTTTT. Its translation is CASSYRESRFTGELFF.

This clone has more than one count but fewer than ten. V usage is TRBV11-3 and J usage is TRBJ1-1, with D maybe TRBD1 (5 bases). Between the trimmed V and J ends, which lost 5 bases and 5 bases, there was a span of 12 bases. Germline lookup yields CDR1 SGHNT and CDR2 YENEEA. The CDR3 totals 13 residues. The CDR3 DNA sequence: TGTGCCAGCAGCGCCAACAGGCAAACTGAAGCTTTCTTT. Translation gives CASSANRQTEAFF.

The rearrangement uses TRBV6-1 and TRBJ2-1; 8 bases are shared with TRBD1. The CDR3 spans 14 residues. Losses at the gene ends were 4 bases for V and 4 bases for J; bases not matched to a gene: 3. Looked up from germline, CDR1 is MNHNS and CDR2 is SASEGT. CDR3 residues: CASSGDRGYNEQFF. The CDR3 DNA follows: TGTGCCAGCAGTGGAGACAGGGGTTACAATGAGCAGTTCTTC.

The rearrangement links TRBV7-9 to TRBJ2-1; 7 bases fit TRBD2. Germline V gene data show CDR1 as SEHNR and CDR2 as FQNEAQ (reference sequence). V gave up 5 bases and J gave up 16 bases; unmatched junction bases: 8. This CDR3 has 11 amino acids. This CDR3 is CASSVSGRIFF. CDR3 coding DNA: TGTGCCAGCAGCGTTAGCGGGCGGATATTCTTC.

This clone was detected a few times. The chain carries TRBV6-6 and TRBJ1-3, with D possibly TRBD1 on 5 matching bases. The ends were cut back, 5 bases at V and 2 bases at J, with 13 bases in the middle. The germline gives CDR1 MNHNY, CDR2 SVGAGI (reference sequence). The CDR3 runs 15 residues. The CDR3 protein is CASSQSPRAGNTIYF. DNA for the CDR3: TGTGCCAGCAGTCAATCCCCCAGGGCTGGAAACACCATATATTTT.

This clone was counted between two and nine times. The chain carries TRBV5-1 and TRBJ2-7, with 10 bases fitting TRBD1. Unmatched junction bases numbered 6, after V lost 5 bases and J lost 1 base. CDR3 length equals 15 residues. The germline V gene encodes CDR1 SGHRS and CDR2 YFSETQ. The CDR3 reads CASRFQDRGSYEQYF. Written as DNA, the CDR3 is TGCGCCAGCAGGTTCCAGGACAGGGGGTCCTACGAGCAGTACTTC. Filled out from reference TRBV5-1 and TRBJ2-7, the complete variable domain reads KAGVTQTPRYLIKTRGQQVTLSCSPISGHRSVSWYQQTPGQGLQFLFEYFSETQRNKGNFPGRFSGRQFSNSRSEMNVSTLELGDSALYLCASRFQDRGSYEQYFGPGTRLTVT.

This chain links TRBV2 with TRBJ2-2; maybe TRBD2 (5 bases). Germline V CDR1 and CDR2: SNHLY, FYNNEI. V gave up 6 bases and J gave up 7 bases, with 18 bases separating them. The CDR3 length is 15 residues. CDR3 in amino acids: CASRKGGRNLGELFF. Written as DNA, the CDR3 is TGTGCCAGCAGGAAAGGAGGACGGAACCTCGGGGAGCTGTTTTTT.

This clone was detected a few times. The rearrangement joins TRBV19 to TRBJ1-5; 8 nucleotides agree with TRBD1. V trimming: 7 bases; J trimming: 11 bases; junction bases outside the gene matches: 19. This CDR3 is 16 amino acids long. The germline CDR1 and CDR2 sequences are LNHDA and SQIVND (reference sequence). For the CDR3, the DNA is TGTGCCAGTATGGGGGACAGGCGTCACCTTCGGAAGGCCCAGCATTTT. This sequence encodes CASMGDRRHLRKAQHF.

Note on this clone: A junction end diverges from the germline sequence, so it may reflect a read error. V is TRBV7-2 and J is TRBJ2-7; D may be TRBD1 (5 bases). This CDR3 is built from 13 residues. Germline lookup yields CDR1 SGHTA and CDR2 FQGNSA. DNA for the CDR3: TGTGCCGGCAGCTTGGCAGGGATCTACGAGCAGTACTTC. Encoded protein: CAGSLAGIYEQYF.